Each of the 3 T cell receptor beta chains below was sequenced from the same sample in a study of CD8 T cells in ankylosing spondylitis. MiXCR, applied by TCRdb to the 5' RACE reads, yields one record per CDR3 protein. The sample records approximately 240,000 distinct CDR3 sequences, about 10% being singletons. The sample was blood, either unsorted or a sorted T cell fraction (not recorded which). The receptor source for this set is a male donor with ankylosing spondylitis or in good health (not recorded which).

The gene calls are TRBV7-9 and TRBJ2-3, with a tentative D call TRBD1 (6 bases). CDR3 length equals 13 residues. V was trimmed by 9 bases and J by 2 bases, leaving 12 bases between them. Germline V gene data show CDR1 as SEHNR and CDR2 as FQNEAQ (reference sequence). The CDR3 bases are TGTGCCAGTGGCAGGGGACCCACAGATACGCAGTATTTT. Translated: CASGRGPTDTQYF.

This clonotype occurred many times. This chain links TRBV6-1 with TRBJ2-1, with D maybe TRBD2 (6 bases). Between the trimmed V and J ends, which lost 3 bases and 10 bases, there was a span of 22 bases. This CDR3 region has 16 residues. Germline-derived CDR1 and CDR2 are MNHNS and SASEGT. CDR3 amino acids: CASSETWAGLGDEQFF. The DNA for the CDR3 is TGTGCCAGCAGTGAGACTTGGGCGGGGCTAGGAGACGAGCAGTTCTTC.

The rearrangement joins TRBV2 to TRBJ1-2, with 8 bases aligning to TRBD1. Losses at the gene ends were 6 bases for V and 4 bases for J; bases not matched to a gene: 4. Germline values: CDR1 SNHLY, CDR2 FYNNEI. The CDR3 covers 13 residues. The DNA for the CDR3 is TGTGCCAGCAGACTGGACAGGGCCTATGGCTACACCTTC. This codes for CASRLDRAYGYTF. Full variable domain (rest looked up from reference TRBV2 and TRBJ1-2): EPEVTQTPSHQVTQMGQEVILRCVPISNHLYFYWYRQILGQKVEFLVSFYNNEISEKSEIFDDQFSVERPDGSNFTLKIRSTKLEDSAMYFCASRLDRAYGYTFGSGTRLTVV.